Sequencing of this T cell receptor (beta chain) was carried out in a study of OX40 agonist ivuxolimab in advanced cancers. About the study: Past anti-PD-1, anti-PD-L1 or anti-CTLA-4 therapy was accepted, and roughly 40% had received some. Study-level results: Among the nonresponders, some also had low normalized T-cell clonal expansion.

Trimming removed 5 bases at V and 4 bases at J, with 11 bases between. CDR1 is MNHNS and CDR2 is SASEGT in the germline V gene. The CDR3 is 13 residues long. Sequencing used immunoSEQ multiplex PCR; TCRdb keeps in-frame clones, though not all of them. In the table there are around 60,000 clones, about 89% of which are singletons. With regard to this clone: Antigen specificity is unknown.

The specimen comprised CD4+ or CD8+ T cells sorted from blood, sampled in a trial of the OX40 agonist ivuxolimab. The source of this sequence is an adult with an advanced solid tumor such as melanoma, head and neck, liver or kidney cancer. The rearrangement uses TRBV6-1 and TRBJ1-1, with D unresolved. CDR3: CASSRGLGTEAFF. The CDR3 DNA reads TGTGCCAGCAGTCGGGGTTTGGGCACTGAAGCTTTCTTT.